This T cell receptor beta chain is drawn from a study of T-cell reconstitution after alpha-beta-depleted transplantation in children. It was with unique molecular identifiers that the TCRbeta library was prepared. TCRdb redid the calling of the PCR reads with MiXCR, one entry per CDR3 protein. This table holds a few hundred thousand distinct CDR3 sequences, approximately 16% found once. This CDR3 comprises 16 residues. Germline trimming cut 2 bases from V and 1 base from J; bases unmatched to any gene: 5. Germline CDR1 MNHEY, CDR2 SMNVEV (reference sequence). The TCR comes from a human donor who donated a stem cell graft to a child with acute lymphoblastic leukemia. The genes are TRBV27 and TRBJ2-5, with 9 bases identical to TRBD2. The specimen was PBMCs from the stem cell graft donor, collected from the stem cell graft. The CDR3: CASSLDGLAIQETQYF. The CDR3 DNA follows: TGTGCCAGCAGTTTAGACGGACTAGCGATCCAAGAGACCCAGTACTTC.